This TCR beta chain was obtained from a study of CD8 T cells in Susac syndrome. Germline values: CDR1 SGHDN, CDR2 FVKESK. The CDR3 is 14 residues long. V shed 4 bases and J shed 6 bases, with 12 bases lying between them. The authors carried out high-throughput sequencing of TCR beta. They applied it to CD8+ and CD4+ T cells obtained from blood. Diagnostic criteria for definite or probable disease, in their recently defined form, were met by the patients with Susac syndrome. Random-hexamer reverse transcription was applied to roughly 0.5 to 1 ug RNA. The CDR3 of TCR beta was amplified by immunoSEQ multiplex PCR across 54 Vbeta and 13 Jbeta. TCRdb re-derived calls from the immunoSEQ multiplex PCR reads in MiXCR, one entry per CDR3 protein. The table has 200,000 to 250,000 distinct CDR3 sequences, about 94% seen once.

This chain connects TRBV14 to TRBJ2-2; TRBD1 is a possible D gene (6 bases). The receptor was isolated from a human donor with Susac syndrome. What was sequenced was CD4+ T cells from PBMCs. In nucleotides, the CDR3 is TGTGCCAGCAGCCTGAGGGGGTCCCCCGGGGAGCTGTTTTTT. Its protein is CASSLRGSPGELFF.